The 13 T cell receptor beta chains below all came from one sample that was sequenced in a study of blood T cell repertoires in COVID-19. TCRdb's copy holds only in-frame clones and misses some; the assay was immunoSEQ multiplex PCR. The top ten hold around 27% of the sample, which has about 40,000 clones, approximately 73% seen once. Source material: peripheral blood. These receptors were collected from a man older than 75 with acute or convalescent COVID-19.

The genes are TRBV6-5 and TRBJ2-7, with 8 bases identical to TRBD1. The CDR3 length is 15 residues. V shed 5 bases, J shed 3 bases, and the junction held 9 bases outside the gene matches. Germline values: CDR1 MNHEY, CDR2 SVGAGI. CDR3 bases: TGTGCCAGCAGTCCGCGGACAGGGCGGATCTACGAGCAGTACTTC. Amino acid sequence: CASSPRTGRIYEQYF.

In this sample, this clone turned up a few times. The chain employs TRBV5-8 and TRBJ2-7; perhaps TRBD1 as D (5 bases). This CDR3 contains 12 residues. Germline V gene sequence: CDR1 SGHTS, CDR2 YDEGEE. V dropped 2 bases and J dropped 9 bases, with 12 bases sitting between them. CDR3 sequence reads: CASSLTDKVQYF. In DNA, the CDR3 is TGTGCCAGCAGCTTAACGGACAAAGTGCAGTACTTC.

J is TRBJ1-5 and V is TRBV21-1; TRBD1 is the table's D call, not checked against the DNA. TRBV21-1 is classified as a pseudogene. The CDR3 covers 15 residues. For the CDR3, the DNA is TGTGCCAGCAGCTGGGACATGGGTCGGATGCAGCCCCAGCATTTT. It is translated as CASSWDMGRMQPQHF.

The chain couples TRBV11-2 to TRBJ1-1, with no clear D. V lost 5 bases to trimming and J lost 2 bases, with 12 bases between them. CDR3 length: 14 residues. Per the germline V gene, CDR1 is SGHAT and CDR2 is FQNNGV. The CDR3 here is CASSHTAANTEAFF. CDR3 nucleotide sequence: TGTGCCAGCAGCCACACAGCCGCCAACACTGAAGCTTTCTTT.

This clone was detected only a few times. The junction shows a germline mismatch at one end, possibly a read error. The chain has TRBV7-7 and TRBJ2-1; 8 positions match TRBD2. CDR1 and CDR2 from the germline V gene are SSHAT and FNYEAQ (reference sequence). CDR3 length: 15 residues. DNA for the CDR3: TGTGCTAGCAGCCCCTACGACCTGCGGGGGGATGAGCAGTTCTTC. Protein sequence: CASSPYDLRGDEQFF.

The rearrangement links TRBV5-8 to TRBJ2-7; 9 nucleotides match TRBD1. Germline V gene sequence: CDR1 SGHTS, CDR2 YDEGEE. V shed 2 bases and J 2 bases; nucleotides not matched to a gene: 5. This CDR3 comprises 15 residues. In DNA form, the CDR3 reads TGTGCCAGCAGCTTTATCGGACAGGGGCCCTACGAGCAGTACTTC. Its translation: CASSFIGQGPYEQYF.

This clone was counted only a few times. The V and J genes are TRBV2 and TRBJ1-5; 7 bases are shared with TRBD1. CDR3 size: 19 residues. V lost 1 base and J lost 3; bases outside the gene matches: 15. From germline, CDR1 is SNHLY and CDR2 FYNNEI. The CDR3 DNA reads as TGTGCCAGCAGTGAAGTCTCGGACAGGAGGGTTTGGTACAATCAGCCCCAGCATTTT. It translates to CASSEVSDRRVWYNQPQHF.

This clone occurred once. The chain carries TRBV5-1 and TRBJ2-2; tentatively, D is TRBD1 (6 bases). V was shortened by 4 bases and J by 7 bases, with 11 bases between the two germline ends. The germline gives CDR1 SGHRS, CDR2 YFSETQ. The length of the CDR3 is 13 residues. CDR3 bases: TGCGCCAGCAGCCCCCAGGGGCACGGGGAGCTGTTTTTT. Amino acid sequence: CASSPQGHGELFF.

This chain joins TRBV3-1 (or the pseudogene TRBV3-2) and TRBJ2-5; perhaps TRBD2 as D (5 bases). The germline V gene has CDR1 LGHDT and CDR2 YNNKEL (reference sequence). The germline V and J ends were trimmed by 4 bases and 1 base, with 10 bases remaining between them. The CDR3 covers 14 residues. The CDR3 sequence: CASSRQTIQETQYF. CDR3 bases: TGTGCCAGCAGCCGGCAGACTATCCAAGAGACCCAGTACTTC.

This sequence joins TRBV27 and TRBJ2-2; TRBD2 is a possible D gene (6 bases). The CDR3 loop spans 14 amino acids. The germline V and J ends were trimmed by 0 bases and 8 bases, with 10 bases remaining between them. Per the germline V gene, CDR1 is MNHEY and CDR2 is SMNVEV (reference sequence). The CDR3, as DNA: TGTGCCAGCAGTTTATCATCCGGGGGTGGGGAGCTGTTTTTT. This encodes CASSLSSGGGELFF.

V is TRBV5-1 and J is TRBJ2-1; 8 bases fit TRBD1. CDR3 length equals 15 residues. J gave up 4 bases and V 4 bases, and 7 bases lay outside the gene matches. Germline V gives CDR1 SGHRS, CDR2 YFSETQ. The CDR3 sequence is CASSPSGQDYNEQFF. The CDR3 nucleotides are TGCGCCAGCAGCCCGTCGGGACAGGATTACAATGAGCAGTTCTTC.

The rearrangement links TRBV2 to TRBJ1-2, with a tentative D call TRBD1 (6 bases). The CDR3 has 13 amino acids. Per the germline V gene, CDR1 is SNHLY and CDR2 is FYNNEI. Trimming pared 8 bases from V and 3 bases from J, leaving 13 bases between. The CDR3 DNA is TGTGCCAGCTGGAATCAGGGGTACTATGGCTACACCTTC. Amino acid sequence: CASWNQGYYGYTF. Variable domain in full (rest from reference TRBV2 and TRBJ1-2): EPEVTQTPSHQVTQMGQEVILRCVPISNHLYFYWYRQILGQKVEFLVSFYNNEISEKSEIFDDQFSVERPDGSNFTLKIRSTKLEDSAMYFCASWNQGYYGYTFGSGTRLTVV.

The chain joins TRBV9 to TRBJ2-5; a weak D match, TRBD2 (6 bases). The CDR3 length is 15 residues. Trimming removed 2 bases from V and 5 bases from J, with 16 bases in between. Germline CDR1 SGDLS, CDR2 YYNGEE. CDR3 amino acids: CASSVVPGEGETQYF. The CDR3, as DNA: TGTGCCAGCAGCGTGGTCCCGGGAGAGGGGGAGACCCAGTACTTC.